This T cell receptor (beta chain) was found in a study of blood T cells in healthy people across ages. A remark on this clonotype: This may be a read error, as it is one base from a much larger clone.

The CDR3 runs 14 residues. Germline V lookup: CDR1 MNHEY, CDR2 SVGEGT. Through a sample-barcoded 5' primer and a J-beta primer mix, a second PCR was run for about 6 to 11 cycles. Using its own MiXCR run on the 5' RACE reads, TCRdb lists one record per CDR3 protein. The repertoire holds about 930,000 distinct CDR3 sequences, with almost 30% as singletons. This same sample was also part of a study on T cells of mothers and their children.

The source material was blood. The receptor was isolated from a woman between 35 and 50 years old in good health. The chain couples TRBV6-2 or TRBV6-3 to TRBJ2-7; D gene uncertain. The CDR3 protein is CVSSIPRTYYEQYF. CDR3 sequence (DNA): TGTGTCAGCTCAATTCCCCGGACCTACTACGAGCAGTACTTC.